The 27 T cell receptor beta chains in this list originate from one sample, sequenced in a study of human T cells and chemical hapten exposure. It was from unfractionated whole blood that total RNA was extracted. TCRdb re-called the 5' RACE reads with MiXCR, one entry per CDR3 protein. Found here are about 140,000 distinct CDR3 sequences, 4.1% of them singletons; the top ten hold under 1.5%. The receptors originated from a female donor in good health.

J is TRBJ2-1 and V is TRBV24-1; unclear D gene. This CDR3 has 16 residues. V gave up 4 bases and J gave up 0 bases, with 12 bases separating them. CDR1 KGHDR and CDR2 SFDVKD come from the germline V gene. As DNA, the CDR3 is TGTGCCACCAGTGACCGTACCATTAGCTCCTACAATGAGCAGTTCTTC. Protein: CATSDRTISSYNEQFF.

This clonotype was recorded at least ten times. The chain joins TRBV20-1 to TRBJ2-7; the D gene is possibly TRBD1 (6 bases). Trimming left V 1 base short and J 7 bases short, with 14 bases between. This CDR3 is 13 amino acids long. The germline V gene has CDR1 DFQATT and CDR2 SNEGSKA (reference sequence). CDR3 sequence (DNA): TGCAGTGCTAGAGGCCAGGGGATTGGGGAGCAGTACTTC. Its protein is CSARGQGIGEQYF.

This clonotype was seen ten or more times. This chain connects TRBV6-1 to TRBJ1-6, with unresolved D. V was trimmed by 6 bases and J by 7 bases, leaving 19 bases between them. In germline, CDR1 is MNHNS, CDR2 SASEGT. This CDR3 is 16 amino acids long. CDR3 sequence: CASSSPQSRLNSPLHF. CDR3 sequence (DNA): TGTGCCAGCAGCTCCCCACAGTCCCGATTGAATTCACCCCTCCACTTT.

This clonotype was picked up many times. The chain recombines TRBV6-5 with TRBJ2-7, with D perhaps TRBD1 or TRBD2 (5 bases each). CDR3 length: 13 residues. Trimming took off 0 bases at V and 8 bases at J, with 11 bases between the two ends. Germline V gene data show CDR1 as MNHEY and CDR2 as SVGAGI. CDR3 sequence reads: CASSYSLWGKQYF. CDR3 DNA: TGTGCCAGCAGTTACTCTCTCTGGGGGAAGCAGTACTTC.

This clonotype has ten or more counts. This chain links TRBV7-9 with TRBJ2-2; perhaps TRBD2 as D (6 bases). V lost 8 bases and J lost 4, with 8 bases in between. The CDR3 totals 12 residues. Germline V gene data show CDR1 as SEHNR and CDR2 as FQNEAQ (reference sequence). CDR3 bases: TGTGCCAGCCTGGGGGGCACCGGGGAGCTGTTTTTT. Translation: CASLGGTGELFF. The full variable domain, rest sourced from reference TRBV7-9 and TRBJ2-2, is DTGVSQNPRHKITKRGQNVTFRCDPISEHNRLYWYRQTLGQGPEFLTYFQNEAQLEKSRLLSDRFSAERPKGSFSTLEIQRTEQGDSAMYLCASLGGTGELFFGEGSRLTVL.

A word on this clonotype: Just one base apart from a much larger clone, this may be a read error. This sequence joins TRBV6-1 and TRBJ2-3; tentative D call: TRBD1 (6 bases). Trimming left V 3 bases short and J 14 bases short, with 15 bases between. The CDR3 has 12 amino acids. Per germline, CDR1 MNHNS and CDR2 SASEGT. CDR3 residues: CASSEGALLLYF. The CDR3 DNA is TGTGCCAGCAGTGAGGGGGCACTTTTGCTGTATTTT.

This clonotype was detected many times. V and J are TRBV29-1 and TRBJ1-2; no clear D. The CDR3 has 15 residues. Deletions cut 0 bases from V and 4 bases from J, with 15 bases between. Per germline, CDR1 SQVTM and CDR2 ANQGSEA. CDR3 DNA sequence: TGCAGCGTTGAAGATTACGAGAGGAAGTCCTATGGCTACACCTTC. Its protein product is CSVEDYERKSYGYTF.

This clonotype was recorded at least ten times. This chain joins TRBV2 and TRBJ2-7, with TRBD1 as a possible D gene (5 bases). The V gene's germline CDR1 is SNHLY and CDR2 FYNNEI. The CDR3 contains 13 residues. V lost 5 bases to trimming and J lost 2 bases, with 10 bases between them. As DNA, the CDR3 is TGTGCCAGCAGTCGGACACGAACCTACGAGCAGTACTTC. Its protein product is CASSRTRTYEQYF. The full variable domain, completed using reference TRBV2 and TRBJ2-7, is EPEVTQTPSHQVTQMGQEVILRCVPISNHLYFYWYRQILGQKVEFLVSFYNNEISEKSEIFDDQFSVERPDGSNFTLKIRSTKLEDSAMYFCASSRTRTYEQYFGPGTRLTVT.

As to this clonotype: Mismatch with germline at one junction end may stem from a read error. The rearrangement uses TRBV7-9 and TRBJ1-2, with D tentatively TRBD1 (6 bases). This CDR3 is built from 14 residues. Germline-derived CDR1 and CDR2 are SEHNR and FQNEAQ (reference sequence). CDR3 amino acids: CASSPTGNIGGDTF. The CDR3 DNA follows: TGTGCCAGCAGCCCCACAGGGAATATTGGTGGCGACACCTTC.

This clonotype came up many times. V gene TRBV5-1 combines with J gene TRBJ1-2, with 7 bases aligning to TRBD1. V lost 5 bases to trimming and J lost 5 bases; unmatched junction nucleotides: 9. CDR3 length: 14 amino acids. Germline V lookup: CDR1 SGHRS, CDR2 YFSETQ. The CDR3 DNA is TGCGCCAGCAGACCAGGGACAGCTTCGTATGGCTACACCTTC. Translating it yields CASRPGTASYGYTF.

This clonotype was seen at least ten times. The chain joins TRBV28 to TRBJ1-2, with TRBD1 matching 7 bases. Germline loops: CDR1 MDHEN, CDR2 SYDVKM. The J segment lost 8 bases and the V segment lost 6 bases, leaving 9 bases of the junction unmatched. The CDR3 extends over 13 amino acids. In DNA form, the CDR3 reads TGTGCCAGCAGGCTGACAGGGACGCCCGGCTACACCTTC. Amino acids: CASRLTGTPGYTF.

This clonotype appeared a few times. This rearrangement joins TRBV5-1 to TRBJ1-6; TRBD1 is a possible D gene (5 bases). The V gene lost 0 bases and the J gene lost 11 bases, with 18 bases spanning the gap. The length of the CDR3 is 16 residues. Germline V gives CDR1 SGHRS, CDR2 YFSETQ. This chain's CDR3 is CASSLVRDGFSAPLHF. The CDR3, as DNA: TGCGCCAGCAGCTTGGTGAGGGACGGCTTTTCGGCACCCCTCCACTTT.

This clonotype was detected only a few times. The rearrangement uses TRBV2 and TRBJ2-1; TRBD2 matches at 7 bases. After removal of 1 base from V and 9 bases from J, the junction contained 0 bases not matched to a gene. CDR3 length: 12 residues. Germline CDR1 is SNHLY and CDR2 is FYNNEI. The CDR3 DNA follows: TGTGCCAGCAGTGAAGGCGGGGGTGAGCAGTTCTTC. Its translation: CASSEGGGEQFF.

This clonotype was seen repeatedly, ten times or more. The chain employs TRBV6-5 and TRBJ2-7, with D unresolved. The V and J ends lost 4 bases and 9 bases respectively, with 19 bases between them. Germline values: CDR1 MNHEY, CDR2 SVGAGI. The CDR3 has 14 amino acids. The chain's CDR3 is CASSLGSFSSGQYF. DNA of the CDR3: TGTGCCAGCAGTTTGGGCAGCTTCTCGAGTGGGCAGTACTTC.

The chain combines TRBV12-3 or TRBV12-4 with TRBJ1-1, with D unresolved. The length of the CDR3 is 14 residues. V gave up 2 bases and J gave up 0 bases, with 7 bases separating them. CDR3 sequence reads: CASSLSSLNTEAFF. In nucleotides, the CDR3 is TGTGCCAGCAGTTTATCTTCTCTGAACACTGAAGCTTTCTTT.

This clonotype has at least ten counts. The gene calls are TRBV20-1 and TRBJ1-1; D is possibly TRBD1 (5 bases). CDR3 size: 13 residues. V was cut by 5 bases and J by 0 bases, with 10 bases left in between. CDR1 and CDR2 from the germline V gene are DFQATT and SNEGSKA (reference sequence). In DNA form, the CDR3 reads TGCAGTGCTTTGGACACCCTGAACACTGAAGCTTTCTTT. Its protein is CSALDTLNTEAFF.

This clonotype was detected many times. This chain joins TRBV6-5 and TRBJ2-2; TRBD2 might be the D (6 bases). The V gene lost 9 bases and the J gene lost 4 bases, with 24 bases spanning the gap. Germline assignment: CDR1 MNHEY and CDR2 SVGAGI. The CDR3 consists of 17 residues. DNA for the CDR3: TGTGCCAGAAGGGAGGCGGTTGTTGGGACGGCCACCGGGGAGCTGTTTTTT. It yields the protein CARREAVVGTATGELFF.

In this sample, this clonotype turned up many times. This chain links TRBV5-5 with TRBJ2-1, with D perhaps TRBD1 (6 bases). This CDR3 is built from 15 residues. Deletions cut 0 bases from V and 1 base from J, with 8 bases between. Germline loops: CDR1 SGHKS, CDR2 YYEKEE (reference sequence). The CDR3 DNA sequence: TGTGCCAGCAGCTTGGCGAGGGGGTCCTACAATGAGCAGTTCTTC. This gives the protein CASSLARGSYNEQFF.

Many counts were recorded for this clonotype. The rearrangement uses TRBV3-1 and TRBJ1-1, with D tentatively TRBD1 (6 bases). Germline CDR1 reads LGHDT; CDR2 reads YNNKEL (reference sequence). V was clipped by 3 bases and J by 8 bases, with 13 bases between them. The CDR3 length is 13 residues. CDR3 sequence (DNA): TGTGCCAGCAGCCACCAACAGGGAAGGGAAGCTTTCTTT. Residues: CASSHQQGREAFF.

Of note for this clonotype: This sequence may be a read error, since a much larger clone differs from it by one base. The chain couples TRBV27 to TRBJ2-7; 7 nucleotides agree with TRBD1. V shed 5 bases, J shed 4 bases, and the junction held 8 bases outside the gene matches. The germline V gene has CDR1 MNHEY and CDR2 SMNVEV (reference sequence). The CDR3 contains 14 residues. CDR3 loop: CASSVETGSYEQYF. CDR3 in DNA: TGTGCCAGCAGTGTTGAGACAGGGTCTTACGAGCAGTACTTC.

This clonotype has just a few counts. The chain uses TRBV7-2 and TRBJ2-3; tentatively, D is TRBD1 (7 bases). Trimming took 1 base from V and 11 from J, leaving 22 bases between them. The CDR3 runs to 16 residues. Germline-derived CDR1 and CDR2 are SGHTA and FQGNSA. The CDR3 reads CASSLGSRGRGVKQYF. The CDR3 coding sequence is TGTGCCAGCAGCTTAGGTTCTCGAGGCAGGGGGGTAAAGCAGTATTTT.

This clonotype was detected many times. This rearrangement joins TRBV18 to TRBJ2-6, with D perhaps matching TRBD1 or TRBD2 (5 bases each). The CDR3 runs 17 residues. V was trimmed by 2 bases and J by 2 bases, leaving 13 bases between them. Looked up from germline, CDR1 is KGHSH and CDR2 is LQKENI. For the CDR3, the DNA is TGTGCCAGCTCACCATCGAGGGGATTAACTGGGGCCAACGTCCTGACTTTC. This encodes CASSPSRGLTGANVLTF.

Many counts were recorded for this clonotype. The chain has TRBV5-4 and TRBJ2-2, with D maybe TRBD1 (5 bases). Germline loops: CDR1 SGHNT, CDR2 YYREEE (reference sequence). The CDR3 runs to 14 residues. The germline V and J ends were trimmed by 4 bases and 5 bases, with 12 bases remaining between them. This chain's CDR3 is CASSLYQGTGELFF. The CDR3, as DNA: TGTGCCAGCAGCCTATACCAGGGAACCGGGGAGCTGTTTTTT.

For this clonotype: A much larger clone lies a single base off, so this may be a read error. V is TRBV6-6 and J is TRBJ2-1, with D possibly matching TRBD1 (6 bases). The CDR3 sequence is 16 residues long. The germline V gene encodes CDR1 MNHNY and CDR2 SVGAGI (reference sequence). CDR3 sequence: CASSKGGWTSYKEQFF. The CDR3 nucleotides are TGTGCCAGCTCGAAAGGGGGATGGACATCCTACAAGGAGCAGTTCTTC.

This clonotype has a count of ten or more. The rearrangement uses TRBV2 and TRBJ2-5, with a weak D call TRBD1 (5 bases). Germline V CDR1 and CDR2: SNHLY, FYNNEI. The CDR3 contains 12 residues. Trimming took 5 bases from V and 7 from J, leaving 11 bases between them. The DNA of the CDR3 is TGTGCCAGCAGTCCGGATAGGGGGACCCAGTACTTC. The encoded protein is CASSPDRGTQYF.

This clonotype was seen a handful of times. The chain recombines TRBV28 with TRBJ2-7, with no clear D. Germline V gene data show CDR1 as MDHEN and CDR2 as SYDVKM. The CDR3 consists of 12 residues. Trimming shortened V by 6 bases and J by 5 bases, and 11 bases separated the two germline ends. The DNA of the CDR3 is TGTGCCAGCAGCCGCCGTTGGAACGAGCAGTACTTC. This codes for CASSRRWNEQYF. The whole variable domain, filled in from reference TRBV28 and TRBJ2-7, reads DVKVTQSSRYLVKRTGEKVFLECVQDMDHENMFWYRQDPGLGLRLIYFSYDVKMKEKGDIPEGYSVSREKKERFSLILESASTNQTSMYLCASSRRWNEQYFGPGTRLTVT.

This clonotype was detected ten times or more. The chain uses TRBV27 and TRBJ1-5; tentatively, D is TRBD1 (5 bases). V was clipped by 8 bases and J by 5 bases, with 22 bases between them. CDR1 MNHEY and CDR2 SMNVEV come from the germline V gene (reference sequence). The CDR3 is made up of 16 amino acids. The CDR3 sequence: CASLPGFRGVYQPQHF. The CDR3 nucleotides are TGTGCCAGCCTTCCCGGGTTTCGGGGGGTTTATCAGCCCCAGCATTTT.